This T cell receptor beta chain was retrieved from a study of T cells in Graves' hyperthyroidism and ophthalmopathy. From RNA transcripts, TCR beta CDR3 regions were amplified. The TCR CDR3 first-round RT-PCR relied on the HTBI primer set. TCRdb fed the multiplex PCR reads into MiXCR, producing one record per CDR3 protein. The table records fewer than 350,000 distinct CDR3 sequences, roughly 21% of them present only once. Stable hyperthyroidism: no ophthalmopathy progression over 18 months of follow-up. Patients aged 18 to 65 with hyperthyroidism were newly diagnosed, with duration under 2 months. The CDR3 spans 14 residues. Germline V gives CDR1 SNHLY, CDR2 FYNNEI. The germline V and J ends were trimmed by 7 bases and 2 bases, with 14 bases remaining between them. This clonotype has ten or more counts.

This TCR was recovered from a woman in her fifties or sixties with Graves' hyperthyroidism. The chain has TRBV2 and TRBJ2-5; the D is unclear. Sequencing was performed on blood. CDR3 DNA: TGTGCCAGCACCCACCGTGGCGGACAAGAGACCCAGTACTTC. Translating gives CASTHRGGQETQYF.